This TCR beta chain was documented in a study of blood T cell repertoires in COVID-19 (dated by TCRdb to 2019 to 2021). Regarding the study in general: Collaborator samples came from the United States, Italy and Spain and covered acute and convalescent phases of COVID-19. The material from the prospective study consisted of cDNA or gDNA derived from T cells, B-cell-depleted T cells, or PBMCs. Subjects who had been exposed to COVID-19, were actively infected with it, or had recovered from it provided the deeply sampled blood TCRbeta repertoires that made up the dataset. A freely available public database, intended as a resource for researchers studying the immune response to SARS-CoV-2, is where the repertoires were released. Samples were obtained from the ongoing ImmuneRACE study (first 160 participants) and from over 1,000 subjects provided by 6 global collaborators. Nearly every sample came with metadata listing a de-identified subject ID, COVID-19 status, age in years and sex. Where available, HLA class I and class II types were taken from metadata supplied by the sample provider and were not determined by assay-based typing.

Paper-wide results and their limitations: How much clinical and demographic metadata was included differed by source and by participant, and the metadata was provided uncurated.

About this clone itself: Its binding antigen is unknown. No much larger clonotype is one base removed from it; base qualities were not supplied.

TCRbeta CDR3 regions were amplified from genomic DNA by means of the immunoSEQ Assay, a bias-controlled multiplex PCR. The authors processed their data as follows. The number of nucleated cells in each sample was estimated by amplification of reference gene primers within the assay. To quantify the absolute abundance of each unique TCRbeta CDR3 rearrangement, sequence reads were collapsed and filtered. For each sample, productive Simpson clonality was calculated as the square root of Simpson's diversity index over productive rearrangements. TCRdb provides this immuneACCESS table in a form limited to in-frame rearrangements. Some clones are lacking; in checked studies, under half of them reflect an unresolved V gene, and why the rest are absent is not known. V and J calls and clone size are copied from that table; D and trimming were computed from the DNA. This sample gives some 250,000 clones in total; around 81% of them show up just once. Around 7% of the sample comes from the top ten.

In the germline V gene (reference sequence), CDR1 corresponds to LGHDT and CDR2 to YNNKEL. Clipping removes 6 bases from V and 4 bases from J, with 8 as the unmatched junction base count. The CDR3 has 14 amino acids, counting the end cysteine and phenylalanine. Kept here is only the CDR3 DNA, which spans 42 bases and is read in frame from base 1. One collaborating source in Seattle enrolled patients during active infection and followed them longitudinally through the course of disease. Whole blood was collected in K2EDTA tubes by collaborating institutions according to the institutions' own protocols. For TCRbeta analysis, collaborators shipped samples as frozen whole blood, isolated PBMCs, or DNA extracted from either of those sample types.

The chain joins TRBV3-1 (or the pseudogene TRBV3-2) to TRBJ1-1; TRBD1 lines up with 7 middle nucleotides. Input material: peripheral blood. This clonotype originated in a woman older than 75 with COVID-19, enrolled during active disease. The CDR3 corresponds to CASSSGTAGTEAFF. The DNA sequence follows: TGTGCCAGCAGTTCCGGGACAGCAGGCACTGAAGCTTTCTTT.